This T cell receptor beta chain was captured by sequencing in a study of T-cell reconstitution after alpha-beta-depleted transplantation in children. For TCRbeta, the library was prepared with unique molecular identifiers. From the PCR reads, TCRdb called clonotypes with MiXCR, one entry per CDR3 protein. The data show some 600,000 distinct CDR3 sequences, about an eighth seen once. Regarding this clonotype: Its antigen is undetermined.

Notes on the study in general: Reportedly, only several hundred clones from non-depleted graft cells drove alpha-beta T-cell counts at about two months. Surviving recipient cells, namely T cells and thymic progenitors, were the source of high day-60 TCRbeta diversity in some patients.

Germline assignment: CDR1 WSHSY and CDR2 SAAADI. V was pared by 2 bases and J by 4 bases, with 9 bases of the junction left unmatched. CDR3 size: 17 residues. The sample here was PBMCs, mostly from graft donor cells, taken 360 days after TCRalphabeta/CD19-depleted stem cell transplant. The TCR sequence derives from a male patient between 5 and 17 years old who had a stem cell transplant for acute myeloid leukemia, so the T cells may come from the graft donor. V is TRBV10-2 and J is TRBJ2-5, with TRBD2 matching over 11 bases. The CDR3 DNA reads TGCGCCAGCAGTGAGCCGCGACTAGCGGGGAATAGAGAGACCCAGTACTTC. It encodes CASSEPRLAGNRETQYF.